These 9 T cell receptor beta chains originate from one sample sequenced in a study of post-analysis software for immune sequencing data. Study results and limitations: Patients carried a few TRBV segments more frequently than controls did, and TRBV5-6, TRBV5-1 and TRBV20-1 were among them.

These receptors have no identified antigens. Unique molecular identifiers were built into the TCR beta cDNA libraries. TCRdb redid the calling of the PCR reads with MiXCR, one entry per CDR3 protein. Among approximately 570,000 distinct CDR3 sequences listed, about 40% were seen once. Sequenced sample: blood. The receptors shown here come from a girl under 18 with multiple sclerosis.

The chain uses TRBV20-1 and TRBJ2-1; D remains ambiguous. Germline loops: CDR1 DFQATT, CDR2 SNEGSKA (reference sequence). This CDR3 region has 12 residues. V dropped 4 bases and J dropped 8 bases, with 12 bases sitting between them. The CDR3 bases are TGCAGTGCTACGTCCACGGGTTATGAGCAGTTCTTC. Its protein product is CSATSTGYEQFF.

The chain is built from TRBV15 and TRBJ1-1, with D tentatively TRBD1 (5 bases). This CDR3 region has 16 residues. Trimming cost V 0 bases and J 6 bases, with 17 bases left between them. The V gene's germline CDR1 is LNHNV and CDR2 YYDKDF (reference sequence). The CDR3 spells CATSREGTGIRAEAFF. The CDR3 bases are TGTGCCACCAGCAGAGAAGGGACCGGTATAAGGGCTGAAGCTTTCTTT.

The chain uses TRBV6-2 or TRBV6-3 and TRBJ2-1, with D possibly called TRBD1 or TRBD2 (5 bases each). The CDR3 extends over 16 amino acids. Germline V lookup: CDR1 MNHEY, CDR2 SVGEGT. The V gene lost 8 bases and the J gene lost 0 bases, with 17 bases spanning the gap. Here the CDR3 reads CASVSPPGPSYNEQFF. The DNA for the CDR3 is TGTGCCAGCGTTTCCCCCCCGGGACCCTCCTACAATGAGCAGTTCTTC.

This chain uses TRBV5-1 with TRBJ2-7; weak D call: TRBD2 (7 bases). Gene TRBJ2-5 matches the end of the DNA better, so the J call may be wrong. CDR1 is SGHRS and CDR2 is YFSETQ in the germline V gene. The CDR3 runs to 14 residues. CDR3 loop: CASSWGGREETQYF. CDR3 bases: TGCGCCAGCAGCTGGGGGGGCAGAGAAGAGACCCAGTACTTC.

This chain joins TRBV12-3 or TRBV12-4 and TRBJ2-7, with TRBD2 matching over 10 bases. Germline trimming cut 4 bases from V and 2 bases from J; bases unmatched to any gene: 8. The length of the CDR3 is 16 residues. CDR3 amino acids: CASSYRKREGPYEQYF. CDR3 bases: TGTGCCAGCAGTTATCGAAAGCGGGAGGGTCCCTACGAGCAGTACTTC.

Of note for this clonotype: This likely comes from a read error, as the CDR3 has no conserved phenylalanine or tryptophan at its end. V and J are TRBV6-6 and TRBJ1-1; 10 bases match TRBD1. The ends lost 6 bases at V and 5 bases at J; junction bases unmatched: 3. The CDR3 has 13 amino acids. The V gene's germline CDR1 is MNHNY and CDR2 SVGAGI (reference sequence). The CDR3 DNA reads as TGTGCCAGCAGGGGGACAGGGGCAACTGAAGCTTTCCTT. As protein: CASRGTGATEAFL.

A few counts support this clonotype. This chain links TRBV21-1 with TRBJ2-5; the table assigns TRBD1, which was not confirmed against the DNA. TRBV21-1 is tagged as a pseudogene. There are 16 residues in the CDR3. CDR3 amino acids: CAGSATGGRIQETQYF. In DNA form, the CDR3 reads TGTGCCGGCAGCGCGACAGGGGGTCGGATCCAAGAGACCCAGTACTTC.

CDR3 amino acids: CASADPGLAGGAKNIQYF. As DNA, the CDR3 is TGTGCCAGCGCCGATCCGGGACTAGCGGGGGGAGCCAAAAACATTCAGTACTTC. V and J are TRBV6-8 and TRBJ2-4; TRBD2 aligns across 15 bases. V lost 8 bases to trimming and J lost 0 bases; unmatched junction nucleotides: 8. The germline V gene encodes CDR1 MNHGY and CDR2 SAAAGT. CDR3 size: 18 residues.

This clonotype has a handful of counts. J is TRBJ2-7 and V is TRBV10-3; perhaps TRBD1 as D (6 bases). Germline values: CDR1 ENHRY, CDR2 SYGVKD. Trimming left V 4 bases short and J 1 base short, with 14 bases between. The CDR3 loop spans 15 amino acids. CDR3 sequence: CAISAYGGASYEQYF. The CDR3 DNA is TGTGCCATCAGTGCTTATGGGGGCGCTTCCTACGAGCAGTACTTC.